This TCR beta chain originates from a study of OX40 agonist ivuxolimab in advanced cancers. CDR3 length: 14 residues. Germline CDR1 and CDR2: GTSNPN and SVGIG (reference sequence). V was clipped by 2 bases and J by 2 bases, with 9 bases between them. Profiled with immunoSEQ multiplex PCR; TCRdb holds only in-frame clones, not every one. The sample shows about 84,000 clones, around four fifths of them seen only once. The chain uses TRBV30 and TRBJ2-2; D may be TRBD1 (6 bases). The sequence was obtained from an adult with an advanced solid tumor such as melanoma, head and neck, liver or kidney cancer. The sequenced sample was CD4+ or CD8+ T cells sorted from blood, obtained in a trial of the OX40 agonist ivuxolimab. DNA for the CDR3: TGTGCCTGGAGTAAGGGGGTCAACACCGGGGAGCTGTTTTTT. Translation: CAWSKGVNTGELFF.